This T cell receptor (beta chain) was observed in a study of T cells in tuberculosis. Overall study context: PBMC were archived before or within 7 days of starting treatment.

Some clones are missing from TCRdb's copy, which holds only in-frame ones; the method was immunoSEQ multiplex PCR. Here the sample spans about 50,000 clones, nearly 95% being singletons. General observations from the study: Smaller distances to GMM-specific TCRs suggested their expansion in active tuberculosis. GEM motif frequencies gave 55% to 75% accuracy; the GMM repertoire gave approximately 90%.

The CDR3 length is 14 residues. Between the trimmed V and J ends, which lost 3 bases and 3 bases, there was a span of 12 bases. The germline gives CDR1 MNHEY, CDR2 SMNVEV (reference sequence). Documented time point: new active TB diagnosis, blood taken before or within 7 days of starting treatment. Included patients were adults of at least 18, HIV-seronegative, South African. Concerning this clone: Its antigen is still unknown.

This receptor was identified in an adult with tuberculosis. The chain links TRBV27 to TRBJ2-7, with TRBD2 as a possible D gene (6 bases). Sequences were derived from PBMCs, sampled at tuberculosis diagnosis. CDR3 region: CASSLGQGLYEQYF. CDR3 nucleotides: TGTGCCAGCAGTTTGGGGCAGGGACTCTACGAGCAGTACTTC.